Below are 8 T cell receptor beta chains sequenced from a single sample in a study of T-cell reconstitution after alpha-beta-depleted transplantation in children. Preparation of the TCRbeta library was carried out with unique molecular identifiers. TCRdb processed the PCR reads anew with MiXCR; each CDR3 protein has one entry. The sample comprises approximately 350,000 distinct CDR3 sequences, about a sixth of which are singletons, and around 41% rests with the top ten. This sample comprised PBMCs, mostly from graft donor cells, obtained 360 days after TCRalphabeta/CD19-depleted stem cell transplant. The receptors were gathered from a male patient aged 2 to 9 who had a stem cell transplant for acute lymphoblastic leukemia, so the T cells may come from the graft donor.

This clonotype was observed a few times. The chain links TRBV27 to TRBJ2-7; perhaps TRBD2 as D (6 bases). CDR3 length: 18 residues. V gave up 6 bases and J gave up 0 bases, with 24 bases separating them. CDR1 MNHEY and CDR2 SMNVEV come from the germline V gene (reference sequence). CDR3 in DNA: TGTGCCAGCAGAAACTTGGGGTTCTTGCGGGACTTCTCCTACGAGCAGTACTTC. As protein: CASRNLGFLRDFSYEQYF.

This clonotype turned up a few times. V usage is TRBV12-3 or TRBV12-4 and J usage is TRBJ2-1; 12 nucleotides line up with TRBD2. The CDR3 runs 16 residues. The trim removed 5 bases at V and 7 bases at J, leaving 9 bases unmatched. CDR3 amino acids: CASSRPGLAGGNEQFF. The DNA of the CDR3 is TGTGCCAGCAGTCGGCCGGGACTAGCGGGCGGTAATGAGCAGTTCTTC.

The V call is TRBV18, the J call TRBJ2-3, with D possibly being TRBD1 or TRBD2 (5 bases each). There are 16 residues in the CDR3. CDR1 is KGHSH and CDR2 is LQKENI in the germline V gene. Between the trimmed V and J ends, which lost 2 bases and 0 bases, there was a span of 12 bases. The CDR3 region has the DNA TGTGCCAGCTCACCAGGGGGTCAGCGAAGCACAGATACGCAGTATTTT. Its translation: CASSPGGQRSTDTQYF. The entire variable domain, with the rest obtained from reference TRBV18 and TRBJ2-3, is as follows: NAGVMQNPRHLVRRRGQEARLRCSPMKGHSHVYWYRQLPEEGLKFMVYLQKENIIDESGMPKERFSAEFPKEGPSILRIQQVVRGDSAAYFCASSPGGQRSTDTQYFGPGTRLTVL.

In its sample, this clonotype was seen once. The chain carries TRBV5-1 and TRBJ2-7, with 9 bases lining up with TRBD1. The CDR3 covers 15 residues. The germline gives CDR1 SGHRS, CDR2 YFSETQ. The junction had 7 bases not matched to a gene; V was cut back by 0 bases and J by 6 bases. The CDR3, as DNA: TGCGCCAGCAGCTTGGCAGGGGGACAGGGAACCGAGCAGTACTTC. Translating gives CASSLAGGQGTEQYF.

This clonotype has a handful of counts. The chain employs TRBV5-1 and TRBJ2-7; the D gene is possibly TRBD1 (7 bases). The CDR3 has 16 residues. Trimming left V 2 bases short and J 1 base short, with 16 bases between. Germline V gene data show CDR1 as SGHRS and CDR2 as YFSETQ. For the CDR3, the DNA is TGCGCCAGCAGCTTCTGTGGGCCAGGGGGGTCCTACGAGCAGTACTTC. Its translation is CASSFCGPGGSYEQYF.

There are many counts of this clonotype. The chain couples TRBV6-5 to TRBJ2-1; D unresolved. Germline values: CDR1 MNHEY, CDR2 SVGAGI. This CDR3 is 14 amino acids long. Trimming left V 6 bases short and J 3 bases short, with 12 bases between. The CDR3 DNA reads TGTGCCAGCAGGCCCGAAAACCTCTACAATGAGCAGTTCTTC. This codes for CASRPENLYNEQFF.

This CDR3 is CASSLGPPLNEQFF. The CDR3 coding sequence is TGCGCCAGCAGCTTGGGACCCCCCTTGAATGAGCAGTTCTTC. The J gene is TRBJ2-1, the V gene TRBV5-1; unclear D gene. This CDR3 region has 14 residues. V gave up 0 bases and J gave up 7 bases, with 11 bases separating them. The germline V gene has CDR1 SGHRS and CDR2 YFSETQ. The full variable domain, its missing parts supplied by reference TRBV5-1 and TRBJ2-1, is KAGVTQTPRYLIKTRGQQVTLSCSPISGHRSVSWYQQTPGQGLQFLFEYFSETQRNKGNFPGRFSGRQFSNSRSEMNVSTLELGDSALYLCASSLGPPLNEQFFGPGTRLTVL.

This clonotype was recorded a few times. The CDR3 bases are TGCGCCAGCAGCCCCAGAATGGGGAGAGGGAACAATGAGCAGTTCTTC. Protein: CASSPRMGRGNNEQFF. This chain connects TRBV5-1 to TRBJ2-1, with TRBD2 as a possible D gene (5 bases). V was cut by 4 bases and J by 5 bases, with 19 bases left in between. This CDR3 contains 16 residues. Germline-derived CDR1 and CDR2 are SGHRS and YFSETQ.